The present TCR beta chain was sequenced within a study of CD8+CD57+ T cells in acquired aplastic anemia. Study findings and constraints: Around 30 was the count of CD8+ CDR3 sequences that patients shared with controls.

The sample holds a few counts of this clonotype. The antigen remains undetermined. Selection for sequencing was limited to patients who had shown CD8+CD57+ cell expansion by flow cytometry. Each patient gave a blood sample that was collected before any therapy had been received. The template for TCR beta VDJ and CDR3 sequence profiling was genomic DNA. One entry per CDR3 protein, called by TCRdb with MiXCR from the reads. The sample includes some 180,000 distinct CDR3 sequences, 55% to 65% of them seen just once. The ends were cut back, 3 bases at V and 3 bases at J, with 8 bases in the middle. The CDR3 is 13 residues long. Germline lookup yields CDR1 SNHLY and CDR2 FYNNEI.

The sequenced sample was sorted CD4+, CD8+, or CD8+CD57+ T cells (not recorded which) from PBMCs. The sequence came from a human donor with aplastic anemia. The genes are TRBV2 and TRBJ1-2; D remains unclear. CDR3 coding DNA: TGTGCCAGCAGTGACAGGACCCACTATGGCTACACCTTC. Translation: CASSDRTHYGYTF.